Listed below are T cell receptor beta chains from one sample, sequenced in a study of blood T cell repertoires in COVID-19. The data were produced by immunoSEQ multiplex PCR, yet TCRdb's version contains in-frame clones alone and is incomplete. Of approximately 120,000 clones in the sample, around 81% were seen once. The sequencing input was peripheral blood. These receptors came from a human donor in a cohort sampled during active or convalescent COVID-19. The CDR3 runs from the conserved cysteine through the conserved F or W. The order of the fields is D gene, J gene, V gene, clone size, CDR3 protein, CDR3 DNA. A D gene is named only where the DNA matches it firmly. Clone size, where shown, is once, few, many, or a class for clones that have expanded.

TRBD1 | TRBJ1-1 | TRBV2 | - | CASRKTGGNTEAFF | TGTGCCAGCAGGAAAACAGGGGGGAACACTGAAGCTTTCTTT
- | TRBJ2-6 | TRBV2 | - | CASSFHPLLDSGANVLTF | TGTGCCAGCAGCTTTCACCCCTTACTCGACTCTGGGGCCAACGTCCTGACTTTC
- | TRBJ1-2 | TRBV5-5 | - | CASSLSPFLGDGDYGYTF | TGTGCCAGCAGCTTGTCCCCTTTCCTAGGGGATGGTGACTATGGCTACACCTTC
- | TRBJ1-4 | TRBV4-3 | - | CASSHSGREKLFF | TGCGCCAGCAGCCATTCCGGTAGAGAAAAACTGTTTTTT
- | TRBJ2-7 | TRBV6-1 | - | CASSEVGQSVFYEQYF | TGTGCCAGCAGTGAAGTAGGACAGTCGGTTTTCTACGAGCAGTACTTC
TRBD1 | TRBJ2-3 | TRBV24-1 | - | CATSDPGQTGKTDTQYF | TGTGCCACCAGTGACCCCGGACAGACAGGGAAGACAGATACGCAGTATTTT
- | TRBJ1-1 | TRBV25-1 | - | CASSEGRFLPEAFF | TGTGCCAGCAGTGAAGGCAGGTTCCTCCCCGAGGCTTTCTTT
- | TRBJ1-5 | TRBV10-2 | - | CASRVAGKAEQHF | TGCGCCAGCAGGGTGGCAGGAAAGGCAGAGCAGCATTTT
- | TRBJ2-1 | TRBV25-1 | once | CASSVTRSSYNEQFF | TGTGCCAGCAGCGTTACACGGAGCTCCTACAATGAGCAGTTCTTC
- | TRBJ2-5 | TRBV9 | - | CASSPGGPTGTQYF | TGTGCCAGCAGCCCCGGGGGGCCCACGGGGACCCAGTACTTC
TRBD2 | TRBJ2-1 | TRBV9 | - | CASSVSGGVHEQFF | TGTGCCAGCAGCGTAAGCGGGGGGGTCCATGAGCAGTTCTTC
TRBD2 | TRBJ2-7 | TRBV19 | medium-sized | CASSIDYSGRRIEQYF | TGTGCCAGTAGTATAGATTATAGCGGGAGAAGGATCGAGCAGTACTTC
- | TRBJ1-5 | TRBV7-9 | - | CASSLQGNQPQHF | TGTGCCAGCAGCTTACAGGGAAACCAGCCCCAGCATTTT
TRBD1 | TRBJ2-1 | TRBV9 | - | CASSITGTGGHNEQFF | TGTGCCAGCAGCATAACCGGGACAGGGGGGCACAATGAGCAGTTCTTC
- | TRBJ2-7 | TRBV5-5 | - | CASSQRRLVQGLEQYF | TGTGCCAGCAGCCAGAGAAGATTGGTCCAGGGGCTCGAGCAGTACTTC
TRBD1 | TRBJ2-1 | TRBV10-3 | - | CAIRADRGPDEQFF | TGTGCCATCAGAGCCGACAGGGGGCCGGATGAGCAGTTCTTC
- | TRBJ2-2 | TRBV5-1 | - | CASTTRAINTGELFF | TGCGCCAGCACCACCAGGGCTATCAACACCGGGGAGCTGTTTTTT
TRBD2 | TRBJ2-1 | TRBV29-1 | - | CSVPWLAGYNEQFF | TGCAGCGTTCCGTGGCTAGCGGGGTACAATGAGCAGTTCTTC
TRBD2 | TRBJ2-5 | TRBV2 | - | CASSKRGQETQYF | TGTGCCAGCAGTAAGCGGGGTCAAGAGACCCAGTACTTC
- | TRBJ2-1 | TRBV7-3 | - | CASSLLGGAYNEQFF | TGTGCCAGCAGCTTATTGGGCGGGGCCTACAATGAGCAGTTCTTC
TRBD2 | TRBJ2-7 | TRBV19 | - | CASSGYGTSAYEQYF | TGTGCCAGTAGTGGATACGGGACTAGCGCCTACGAGCAGTACTTC
- | TRBJ1-1 | TRBV27 | - | CASRPREGWGAFF | TGTGCCAGCAGGCCCAGGGAGGGATGGGGAGCTTTCTTT
- | TRBJ1-2 | TRBV5-1 | - | CASSLEGKGDYGYTF | TGCGCCAGCAGCTTGGAAGGGAAGGGGGACTATGGCTACACCTTC
TRBD2 | TRBJ2-1 | TRBV28 | - | CASSLGLAGGHEQFF | TGTGCCAGCAGTCTGGGACTAGCGGGAGGACATGAGCAGTTCTTC
- | TRBJ2-1 | TRBV9 | - | CASSVGGNNNEQFF | TGTGCCAGCAGCGTAGGAGGCAATAACAATGAGCAGTTCTTC
- | TRBJ2-5 | TRBV15 | - | CATSRSDYPRETQYF | TGTGCCACCAGCAGAAGCGACTATCCGAGGGAGACCCAGTACTTC
TRBD2 | TRBJ2-1 | TRBV6-2/TRBV6-3 | - | CASSYRIGTSGYNEQFF | TGTGCCAGCAGTTACCGGATCGGGACTAGCGGATACAATGAGCAGTTCTTC
TRBD2 | TRBJ2-1 | TRBV11-2 | - | CASSRTSGSSYNEQFF | TGTGCCAGCAGCAGGACTAGCGGGAGCTCCTACAATGAGCAGTTCTTC
TRBD1 | TRBJ1-2 | TRBV4-1 | - | CASSQSQGANYGYTF | TGCGCCAGCAGCCAATCACAGGGGGCGAACTATGGCTACACCTTC
- | TRBJ2-3 | TRBV24-1 | - | CAPVRGTHTQYF | TGTGCCCCGGTTCGGGGGACGCATACGCAGTATTTT
- | TRBJ2-7 | TRBV7-2 | - | CASSLVLPQYEQYF | TGTGCCAGCAGCTTAGTACTCCCCCAATACGAGCAGTACTTC
- | TRBJ2-1 | TRBV7-2 | - | CASSSADHNEQFF | TGTGCCAGCAGCTCCGCGGATCACAATGAGCAGTTCTTC